This entry features one TCR beta chain sequence. The antigen remains unidentified. These data originate in a study of shared clonotypes between healthy human individuals. As for the study in general: Sampling drew on donors who were two women and a few men aged 18 to 49. Three CD4 naive, three CD4 memory, two CD8 naive and one CD8 memory plate were used per donor. General study findings and limits: Sharing across a handful of donors was seen in 4.5% to 6.5% of naive CD4 clonotypes.

Study processing details: Filtering was not the same, since immunoSEQ gave junction-only sequences without quality scores. The repertoire was sequenced with immunoSEQ multiplex PCR; TCRdb's copy has only in-frame clones and lacks some. V, J and clone size derive from that table, while D and trimming were established from the DNA sequence. The table shows roughly 2 million clones, with 85% to 95% occurring only once. Germline V gene data show CDR1 as MDHEN and CDR2 as SYDVKM. This CDR3 is built from 13 residues. V lost 4 bases and J 4 bases, leaving 8 bases between the germline ends. This clonotype was sampled from a man younger than 35 in good health. This chain connects TRBV28 to TRBJ1-5, with D perhaps matching TRBD1 (6 bases). The sequenced material came from naive CD4+ T cells sorted from blood. The subset was: CD45RA+ positively selected. Here the CDR3 reads CASSSGANQPQHF. CDR3 DNA: TGTGCCAGCAGTTCAGGGGCGAATCAGCCCCAGCATTTT.